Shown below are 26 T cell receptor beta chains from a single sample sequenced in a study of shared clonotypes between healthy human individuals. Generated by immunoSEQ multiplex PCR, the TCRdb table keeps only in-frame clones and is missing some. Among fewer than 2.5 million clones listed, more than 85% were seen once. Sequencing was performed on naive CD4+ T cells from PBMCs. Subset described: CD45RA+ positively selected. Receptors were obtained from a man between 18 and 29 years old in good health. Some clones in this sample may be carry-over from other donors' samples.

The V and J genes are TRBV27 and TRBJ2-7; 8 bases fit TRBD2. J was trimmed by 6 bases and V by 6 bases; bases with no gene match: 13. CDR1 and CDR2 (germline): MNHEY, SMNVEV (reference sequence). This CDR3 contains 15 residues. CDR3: CASRRASGGTGEQYF. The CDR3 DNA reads TGTGCCAGCAGACGCGCAAGCGGGGGAACGGGCGAGCAGTACTTC.

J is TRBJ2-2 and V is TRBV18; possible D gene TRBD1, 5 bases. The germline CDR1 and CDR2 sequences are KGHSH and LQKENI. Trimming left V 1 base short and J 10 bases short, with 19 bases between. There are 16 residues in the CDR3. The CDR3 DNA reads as TGTGCCAGCTCACCACGACAGCCCCAACGAGGCCAGGAGCTGTTTTTT. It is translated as CASSPRQPQRGQELFF.

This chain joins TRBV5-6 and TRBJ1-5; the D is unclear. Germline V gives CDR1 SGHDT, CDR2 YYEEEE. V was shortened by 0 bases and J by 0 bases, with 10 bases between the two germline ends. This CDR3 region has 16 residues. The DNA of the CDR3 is TGTGCCAGCAGCTTGGGGGGTGTATATAGCAATCAGCCCCAGCATTTT. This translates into CASSLGGVYSNQPQHF.

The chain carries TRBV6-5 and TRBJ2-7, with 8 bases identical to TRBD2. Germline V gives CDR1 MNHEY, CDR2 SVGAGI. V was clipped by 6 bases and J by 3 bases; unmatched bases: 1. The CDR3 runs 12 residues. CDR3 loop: CASRTSGYEQYF. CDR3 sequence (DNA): TGTGCCAGCAGAACTAGCGGCTACGAGCAGTACTTC.

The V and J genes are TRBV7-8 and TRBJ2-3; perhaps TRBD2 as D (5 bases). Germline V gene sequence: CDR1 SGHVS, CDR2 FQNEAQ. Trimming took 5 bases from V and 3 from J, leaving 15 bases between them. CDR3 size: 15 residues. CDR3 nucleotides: TGTGCCAGCAGCCCGAAACTAGTTGGGACAGATACGCAGTATTTT. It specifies CASSPKLVGTDTQYF.

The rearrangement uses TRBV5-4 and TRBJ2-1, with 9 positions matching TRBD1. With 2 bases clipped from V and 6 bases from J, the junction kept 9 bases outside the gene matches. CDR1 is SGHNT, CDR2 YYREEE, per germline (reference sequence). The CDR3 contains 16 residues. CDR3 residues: CASSFGRGQGRNEQFF. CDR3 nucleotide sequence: TGTGCCAGCAGCTTTGGCAGGGGACAGGGACGCAATGAGCAGTTCTTC.

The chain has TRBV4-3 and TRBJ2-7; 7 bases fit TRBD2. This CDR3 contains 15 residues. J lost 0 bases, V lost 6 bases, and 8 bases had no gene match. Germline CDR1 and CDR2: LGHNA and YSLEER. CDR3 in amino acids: CASRPERGSSYEQYF. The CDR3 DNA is TGCGCCAGCAGACCCGAGCGGGGCAGCTCCTACGAGCAGTACTTC.

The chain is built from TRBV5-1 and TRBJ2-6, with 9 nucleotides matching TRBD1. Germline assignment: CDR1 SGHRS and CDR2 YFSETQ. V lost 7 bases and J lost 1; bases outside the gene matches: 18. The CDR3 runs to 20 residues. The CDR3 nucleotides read TGCGCCAGCGGCTGGGGGCTTCCCGGGACAGGGAGGTCTGGGGCCAACGTCCTGACTTTC. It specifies CASGWGLPGTGRSGANVLTF.

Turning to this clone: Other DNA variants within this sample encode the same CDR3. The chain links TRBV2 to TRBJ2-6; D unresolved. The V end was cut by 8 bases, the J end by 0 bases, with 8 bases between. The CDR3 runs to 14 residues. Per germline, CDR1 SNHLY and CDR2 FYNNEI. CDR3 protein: CASSGSSGANVLTF. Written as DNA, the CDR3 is TGTGCCAGCTCCGGCAGCTCTGGGGCCAACGTCCTGACTTTC.

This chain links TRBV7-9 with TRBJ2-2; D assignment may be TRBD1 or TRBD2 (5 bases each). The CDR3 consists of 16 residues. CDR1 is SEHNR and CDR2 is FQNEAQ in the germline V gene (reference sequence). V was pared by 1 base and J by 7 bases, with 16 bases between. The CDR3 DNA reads TGTGCCAGCAGCTTAGTCTTTCCTAGCAGGGTCGGGGAGCTGTTTTTT. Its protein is CASSLVFPSRVGELFF. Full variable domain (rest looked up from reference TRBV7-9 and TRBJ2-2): DTGVSQNPRHKITKRGQNVTFRCDPISEHNRLYWYRQTLGQGPEFLTYFQNEAQLEKSRLLSDRFSAERPKGSFSTLEIQRTEQGDSAMYLCASSLVFPSRVGELFFGEGSRLTVL.

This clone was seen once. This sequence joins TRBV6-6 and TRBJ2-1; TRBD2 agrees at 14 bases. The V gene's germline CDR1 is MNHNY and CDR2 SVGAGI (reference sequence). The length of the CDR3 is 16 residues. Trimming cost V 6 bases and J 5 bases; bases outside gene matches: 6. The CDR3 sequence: CASRGTSGSSNNEQFF. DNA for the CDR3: TGTGCCAGCAGGGGGACTAGCGGGAGTTCCAACAATGAGCAGTTCTTC.

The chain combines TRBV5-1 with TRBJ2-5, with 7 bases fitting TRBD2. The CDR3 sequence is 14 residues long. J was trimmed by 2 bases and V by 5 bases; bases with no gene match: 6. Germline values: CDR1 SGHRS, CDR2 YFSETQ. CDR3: CASRPLASQETQYF. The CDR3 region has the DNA TGCGCCAGCAGGCCACTAGCGTCACAAGAGACCCAGTACTTC.

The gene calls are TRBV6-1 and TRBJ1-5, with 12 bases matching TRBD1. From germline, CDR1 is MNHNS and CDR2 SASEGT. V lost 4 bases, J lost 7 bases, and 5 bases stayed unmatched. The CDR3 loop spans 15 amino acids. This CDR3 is CASSGGTGGRQPQHF. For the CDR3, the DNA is TGTGCCAGCAGTGGGGGGACAGGGGGCAGACAGCCCCAGCATTTT.

The DNA for the CDR3 is TGTGCCAGCAGCTTAGAGGCTAGCGGGAGTGCAGATACGCAGTATTTT. It yields the protein CASSLEASGSADTQYF. This sequence joins TRBV7-9 and TRBJ2-3, with 10 bases aligning to TRBD2. V trimming: 1 base; J trimming: 4 bases; junction bases outside the gene matches: 5. Per germline, CDR1 SEHNR and CDR2 FQNEAQ (reference sequence). The CDR3 has 16 residues.

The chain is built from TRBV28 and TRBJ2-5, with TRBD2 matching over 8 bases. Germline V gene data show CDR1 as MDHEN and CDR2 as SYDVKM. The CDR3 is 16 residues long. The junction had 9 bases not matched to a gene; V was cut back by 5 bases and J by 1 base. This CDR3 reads CASSPTRGAFQETQYF. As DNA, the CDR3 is TGTGCCAGCAGTCCGACGCGGGGGGCCTTCCAAGAGACCCAGTACTTC.

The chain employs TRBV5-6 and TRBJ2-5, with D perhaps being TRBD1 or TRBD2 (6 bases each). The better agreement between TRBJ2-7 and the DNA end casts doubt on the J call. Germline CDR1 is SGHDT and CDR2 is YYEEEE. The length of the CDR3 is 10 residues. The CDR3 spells CASKGGEQYF. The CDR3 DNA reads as TGTGCCAGCAAGGGGGGCGAGCAGTACTTC.

The CDR3 sequence: CASSSTRGPTGELFF. The DNA for the CDR3 is TGTGCCAGCAGCTCCACACGGGGGCCTACCGGGGAGCTGTTTTTT. The rearrangement joins TRBV7-9 to TRBJ2-2; possibly TRBD1 or TRBD2 for D (6 bases each). CDR3 length: 15 residues. CDR1 and CDR2 (germline): SEHNR, FQNEAQ (reference sequence). V was trimmed by 4 bases and J by 5 bases, leaving 14 bases between them.

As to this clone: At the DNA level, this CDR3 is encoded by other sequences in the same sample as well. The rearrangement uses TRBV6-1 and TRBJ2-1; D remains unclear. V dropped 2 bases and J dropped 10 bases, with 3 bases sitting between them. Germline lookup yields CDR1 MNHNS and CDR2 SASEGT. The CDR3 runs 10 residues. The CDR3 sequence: CASSEWEQFF. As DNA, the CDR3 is TGTGCCAGCAGTGAATGGGAGCAGTTCTTC.

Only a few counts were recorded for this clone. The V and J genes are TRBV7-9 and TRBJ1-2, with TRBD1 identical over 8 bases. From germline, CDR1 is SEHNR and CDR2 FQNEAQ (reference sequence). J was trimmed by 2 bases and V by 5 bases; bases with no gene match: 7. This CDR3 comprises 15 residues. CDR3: CASSPGQGRNYGYTF. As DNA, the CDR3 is TGTGCCAGCAGCCCCGGACAGGGACGCAACTATGGCTACACCTTC.

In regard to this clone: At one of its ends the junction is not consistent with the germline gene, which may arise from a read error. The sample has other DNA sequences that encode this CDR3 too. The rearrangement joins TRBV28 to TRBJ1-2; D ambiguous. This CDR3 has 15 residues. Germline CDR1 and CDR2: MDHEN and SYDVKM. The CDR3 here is CASSLYLLREYGYTF. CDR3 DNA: TGTGCCAGCAGCTTATACCTTCTCCGGGAGTATGGCTACACCTTC.

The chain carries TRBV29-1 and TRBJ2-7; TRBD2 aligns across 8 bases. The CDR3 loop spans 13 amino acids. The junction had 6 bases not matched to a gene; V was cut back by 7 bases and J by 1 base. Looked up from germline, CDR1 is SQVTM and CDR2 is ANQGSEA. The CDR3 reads CSGGLGWSYEQYF. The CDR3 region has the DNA TGCAGCGGGGGACTAGGGTGGTCCTACGAGCAGTACTTC.

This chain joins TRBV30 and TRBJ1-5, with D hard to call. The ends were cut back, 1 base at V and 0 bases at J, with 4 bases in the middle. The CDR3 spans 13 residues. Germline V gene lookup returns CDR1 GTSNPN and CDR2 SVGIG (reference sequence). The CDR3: CAWSDSSNQPQHF. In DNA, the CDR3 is TGTGCCTGGAGTGACAGTAGCAATCAGCCCCAGCATTTT.

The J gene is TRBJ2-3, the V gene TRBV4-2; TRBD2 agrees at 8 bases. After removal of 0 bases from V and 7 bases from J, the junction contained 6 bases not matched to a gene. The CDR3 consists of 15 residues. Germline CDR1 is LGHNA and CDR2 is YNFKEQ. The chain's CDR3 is CASSQEGTRGYTQYF. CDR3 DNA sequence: TGTGCCAGCAGCCAAGAGGGGACTAGAGGATATACGCAGTATTTT.

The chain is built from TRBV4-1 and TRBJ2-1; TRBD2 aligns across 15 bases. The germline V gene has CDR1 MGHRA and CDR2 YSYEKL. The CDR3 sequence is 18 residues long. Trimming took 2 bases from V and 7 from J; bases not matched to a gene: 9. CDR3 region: CASSQTLVGTSGRNEQFF. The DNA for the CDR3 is TGCGCCAGCAGCCAAACCCTCGTCGGGACTAGCGGGAGGAATGAGCAGTTCTTC.

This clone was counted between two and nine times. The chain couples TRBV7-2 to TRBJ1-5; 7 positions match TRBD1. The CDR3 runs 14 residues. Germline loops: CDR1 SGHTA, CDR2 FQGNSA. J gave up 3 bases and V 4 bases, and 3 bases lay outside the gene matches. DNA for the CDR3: TGTGCCAGCAGCTCCGACAGGGCCAATCAGCCCCAGCATTTT. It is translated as CASSSDRANQPQHF.

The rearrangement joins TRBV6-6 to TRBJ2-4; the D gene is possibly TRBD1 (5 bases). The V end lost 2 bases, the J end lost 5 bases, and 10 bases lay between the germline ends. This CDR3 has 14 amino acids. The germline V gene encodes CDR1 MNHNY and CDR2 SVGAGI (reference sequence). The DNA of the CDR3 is TGTGCCAGCAGTTACAGGGGCCCGGAAAACATTCAGTACTTC. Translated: CASSYRGPENIQYF.